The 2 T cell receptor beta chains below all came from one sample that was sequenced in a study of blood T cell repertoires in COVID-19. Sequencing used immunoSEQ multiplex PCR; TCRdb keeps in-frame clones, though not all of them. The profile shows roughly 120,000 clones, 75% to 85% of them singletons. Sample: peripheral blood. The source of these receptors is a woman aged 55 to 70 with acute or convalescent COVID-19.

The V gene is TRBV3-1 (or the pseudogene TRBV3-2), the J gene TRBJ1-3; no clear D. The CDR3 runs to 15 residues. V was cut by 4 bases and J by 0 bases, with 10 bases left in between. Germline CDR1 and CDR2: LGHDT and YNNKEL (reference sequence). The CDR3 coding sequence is TGTGCCAGCAGCCCCCGTTGGGCCTCTGGAAACACCATATATTTT. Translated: CASSPRWASGNTIYF.

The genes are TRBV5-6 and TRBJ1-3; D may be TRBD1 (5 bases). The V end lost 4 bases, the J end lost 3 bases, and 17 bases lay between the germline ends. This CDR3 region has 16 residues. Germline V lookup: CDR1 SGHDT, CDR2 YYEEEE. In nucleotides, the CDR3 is TGTGCCAGCAGCGCCCAGGGTTTTGGCGGTGGAAACACCATATATTTT. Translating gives CASSAQGFGGGNTIYF. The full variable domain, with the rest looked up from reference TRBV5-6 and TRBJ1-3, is DAGVTQSPTHLIKTRGQQVTLRCSPKSGHDTVSWYQQALGQGPQFIFQYYEEEERQRGNFPDRFSGHQFPNYSSELNVNALLLGDSALYLCASSAQGFGGGNTIYFGEGSWLTVV.